This T cell receptor beta chain was obtained from a study of blood T cells in healthy people across ages. Study-level results: Older individuals had lower TCR beta diversity per million T cells (the decline was roughly linear).

This CDR3 is built from 13 residues. The junction had 3 bases not matched to a gene; V was cut back by 6 bases and J by 2 bases. Germline CDR1 ENHRY, CDR2 SYGVKD. Details on this clonotype: Antigen: not known.

Through a sample-barcoded 5' primer and a J-beta primer mix, a second PCR was run for about 6 to 11 cycles. TCRdb reprocessed the 5' RACE reads with MiXCR, giving one entry per CDR3 protein. The profile covers 1,500,000 or so distinct CDR3 sequences, with 40% to 45% appearing a single time and under 5% taken by the ten largest. This chain joins TRBV10-3 and TRBJ2-7; 8 positions match TRBD2. This clonotype was sampled from a woman aged 18-29 years in good health. Source material: blood. DNA for the CDR3: TGTGCCATCAGACCGACTAGCGCCTACGAGCAGTACTTC. Translating gives CAIRPTSAYEQYF.